This TCR beta chain came from a study of early T cells in non-severe SARS-CoV-2 infection. Looking at the study overall: Sequencing input comprised bulk RNA from unsorted whole blood; chain pairing was not available. Study-level points and caveats: A preference for anti-spike CD8 responses marked VDJdb matching, which missed private and CD4 specificities.

This clonotype was found many times. Its antigen is undetermined. V was clipped by 5 bases and J by 0 bases, with 14 bases between them. This CDR3 comprises 15 residues. CDR1 MNHNY and CDR2 SVGAGI come from the germline V gene (reference sequence). TCRdb recomputed calls from the 5' RACE reads with MiXCR, one row per CDR3 protein. Altogether 70,000 or so distinct CDR3 sequences are present, about 13% being singletons, with the ten largest covering roughly 13%. This receptor was taken from an adult who was a healthcare worker with PCR-confirmed SARS-CoV-2 infection or an uninfected control (not recorded which). The chain employs TRBV6-6 and TRBJ2-7; a possible D gene is TRBD2 (6 bases). The sequencing sample was made of whole blood. The CDR3 loop is CASSPGLLSSYEQYF. CDR3 coding DNA: TGTGCCAGCAGTCCGGGACTCCTCAGCTCCTACGAGCAGTACTTC.